The next 5 T cell receptor beta chains were all read from a single sample in a study of Ad26.COV2.S vaccination and SARS-CoV-2 variants. Only in-frame clones appear in the TCRdb table, and some are missing; sequencing was by immunoSEQ multiplex PCR. The table lists around 400,000 clones, about 91% of them singletons, with about 2% in the top ten. Treatment meaning: some 20 received Ad26.COV2.S at low or high dose, single or two shots; roughly five received placebo; per-sample allocation not given. Each sample was drawn 63 days after the first injection (of vaccine or placebo). The material sequenced was peripheral blood, taken in a trial of Ad26.COV2.S vaccine versus placebo. Every receptor here comes from a person between 18 and 59 years old who received the Ad26.COV2.S COVID-19 vaccine or a placebo.

The DNA of the CDR3 is TGTGCCAGCAGTTTCCGGGGGGGCTCCTACGAGCAGTACTTC. Encoded protein: CASSFRGGSYEQYF. The chain combines TRBV28 with TRBJ2-7, with 8 bases identical to TRBD2. This CDR3 has 14 amino acids. The trim removed 3 bases at V and 0 bases at J, leaving 1 base unmatched. Per the germline V gene, CDR1 is MDHEN and CDR2 is SYDVKM.

The chain employs TRBV9 and TRBJ2-5; D tentatively fits TRBD1 or TRBD2 (6 bases each). Germline V lookup: CDR1 SGDLS, CDR2 YYNGEE. Trimming removed 4 bases from V and 1 base from J, with 11 bases in between. This CDR3 contains 14 residues. CDR3: CASSRGPLQETQYF. CDR3 nucleotides: TGTGCCAGCAGCCGGGGGCCCCTCCAAGAGACCCAGTACTTC.

This clone has only a few counts. The rearrangement links TRBV2 to TRBJ2-7, with TRBD1 matching 8 bases. The CDR3 totals 15 residues. V lost 6 bases and J lost 4; bases outside the gene matches: 11. Germline CDR1 SNHLY, CDR2 FYNNEI. The CDR3: CASRPVGQGLYEQYF. The CDR3 region has the DNA TGTGCCAGCAGGCCCGTCGGACAGGGTCTTTACGAGCAGTACTTC.

V usage is TRBV5-1 and J usage is TRBJ2-7; D uncertain. Trimming took 0 bases from V and 5 from J, leaving 6 bases between them. The CDR3 extends over 12 amino acids. The V gene's germline CDR1 is SGHRS and CDR2 YFSETQ. The CDR3 is CASSLDRDEQYF. The CDR3 DNA reads TGCGCCAGCAGCTTGGACCGGGACGAGCAGTACTTC.

The V and J genes are TRBV5-1 and TRBJ2-3; possible D gene TRBD2, 5 bases. The CDR3 runs to 16 residues. Trimming removed 0 bases from V and 2 bases from J, with 13 bases in between. Germline CDR1 reads SGHRS; CDR2 reads YFSETQ. CDR3 protein: CASSLEAGGHTDTQYF. For the CDR3, the DNA is TGCGCCAGCAGCTTGGAGGCCGGCGGGCACACAGATACGCAGTATTTT.